This TCR beta chain was captured in a study of blood T cell repertoires in COVID-19. About the study: From the United States, Italy and Spain came samples of acute and convalescent COVID-19.

Sequencing used immunoSEQ multiplex PCR; TCRdb keeps in-frame clones, though not all of them. The data show fewer than 50,000 clones, with roughly 70% seen just once and roughly a tenth held by the top ten. A Seattle source enrolled patients during active infection and followed them longitudinally. Sequencing was done on a sample of peripheral blood. This receptor was identified in a man aged 65-85 years with COVID-19, enrolled during active disease.

Written as DNA, the CDR3 is TGTGCCAGCAGCCAAGTGACAGGGAACTATGGCTACACCTTC. As protein: CASSQVTGNYGYTF. This rearrangement joins TRBV4-2 to TRBJ1-2; 7 nucleotides line up with TRBD1. J gave up 2 bases and V 1 base, and 1 base lay outside the gene matches. The germline V gene has CDR1 LGHNA and CDR2 YNFKEQ. This CDR3 contains 14 residues.